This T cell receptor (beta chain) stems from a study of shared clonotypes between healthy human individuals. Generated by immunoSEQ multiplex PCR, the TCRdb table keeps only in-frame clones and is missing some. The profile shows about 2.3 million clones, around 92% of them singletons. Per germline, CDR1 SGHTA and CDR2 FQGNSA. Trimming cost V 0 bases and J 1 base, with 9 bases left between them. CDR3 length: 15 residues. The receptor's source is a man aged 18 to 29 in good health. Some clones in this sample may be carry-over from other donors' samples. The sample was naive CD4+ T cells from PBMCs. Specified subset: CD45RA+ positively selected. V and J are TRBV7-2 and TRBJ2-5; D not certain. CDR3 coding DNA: TGTGCCAGCAGCTTAGCTCCCGGCATCCAAGAGACCCAGTACTTC. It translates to CASSLAPGIQETQYF. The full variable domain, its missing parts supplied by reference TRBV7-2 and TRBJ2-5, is GAGVSQSPSNKVTEKGKDVELRCDPISGHTALYWYRQSLGQGLEFLIYFQGNSAPDKSGLPSDRFSAERTGGSVSTLTIQRTQQEDSAVYLCASSLAPGIQETQYFGPGTRLLVL.